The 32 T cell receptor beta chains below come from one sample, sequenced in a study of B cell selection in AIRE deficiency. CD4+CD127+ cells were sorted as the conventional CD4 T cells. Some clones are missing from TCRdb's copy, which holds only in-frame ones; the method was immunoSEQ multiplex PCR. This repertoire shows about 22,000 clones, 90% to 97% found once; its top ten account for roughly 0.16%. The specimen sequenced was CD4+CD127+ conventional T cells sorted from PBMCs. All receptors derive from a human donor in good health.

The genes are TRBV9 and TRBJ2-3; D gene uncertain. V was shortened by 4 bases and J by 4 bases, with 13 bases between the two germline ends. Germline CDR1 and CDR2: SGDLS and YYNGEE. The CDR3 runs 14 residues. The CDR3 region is CASSTRPAADTQYF. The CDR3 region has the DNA TGTGCCAGCAGCACCCGCCCGGCTGCAGATACGCAGTATTTT. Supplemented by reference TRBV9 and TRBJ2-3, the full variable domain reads DSGVTQTPKHLITATGQRVTLRCSPRSGDLSVYWYQQSLDQGLQFLIQYYNGEERAKGNILERFSAQQFPDLHSELNLSSLELGDSALYFCASSTRPAADTQYFGPGTRLTVL.

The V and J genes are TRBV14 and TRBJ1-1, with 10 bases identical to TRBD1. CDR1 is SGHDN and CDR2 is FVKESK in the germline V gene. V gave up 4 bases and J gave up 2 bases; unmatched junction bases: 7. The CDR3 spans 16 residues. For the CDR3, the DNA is TGTGCCAGCAGCCGCTGGGACAGGGGAGTCAACACTGAAGCTTTCTTT. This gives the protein CASSRWDRGVNTEAFF.

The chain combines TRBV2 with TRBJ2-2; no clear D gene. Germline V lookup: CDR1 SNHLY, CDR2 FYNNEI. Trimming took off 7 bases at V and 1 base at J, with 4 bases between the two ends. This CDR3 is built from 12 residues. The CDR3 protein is CASMKNTGELFF. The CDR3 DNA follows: TGTGCCAGCATGAAGAACACCGGGGAGCTGTTTTTT.

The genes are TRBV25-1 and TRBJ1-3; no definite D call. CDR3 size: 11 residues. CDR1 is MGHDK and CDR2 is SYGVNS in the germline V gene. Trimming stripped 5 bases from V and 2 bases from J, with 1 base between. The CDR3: CASSPGNTIYF. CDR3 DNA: TGTGCCAGCAGTCCTGGAAACACCATATATTTT.

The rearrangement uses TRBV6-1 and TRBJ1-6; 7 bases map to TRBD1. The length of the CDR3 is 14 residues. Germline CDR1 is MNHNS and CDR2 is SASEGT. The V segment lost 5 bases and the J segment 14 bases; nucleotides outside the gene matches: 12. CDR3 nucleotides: TGTGCCAGCAGTCCGACAGGGTGGGTTTTGGCCCTCCACTTT. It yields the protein CASSPTGWVLALHF.

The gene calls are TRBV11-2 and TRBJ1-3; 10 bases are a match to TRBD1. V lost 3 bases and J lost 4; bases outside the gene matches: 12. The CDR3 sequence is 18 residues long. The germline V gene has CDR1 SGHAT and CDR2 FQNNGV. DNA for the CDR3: TGTGCCAGCAGCTTTATGAGTTGGGGACAGGGGACGGGAAACACCATATATTTT. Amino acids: CASSFMSWGQGTGNTIYF. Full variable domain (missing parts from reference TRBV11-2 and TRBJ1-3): EAGVAQSPRYKIIEKRQSVAFWCNPISGHATLYWYQQILGQGPKLLIQFQNNGVVDDSQLPKDRFSAERLKGVDSTLKIQPAKLEDSAVYLCASSFMSWGQGTGNTIYFGEGSWLTVV.

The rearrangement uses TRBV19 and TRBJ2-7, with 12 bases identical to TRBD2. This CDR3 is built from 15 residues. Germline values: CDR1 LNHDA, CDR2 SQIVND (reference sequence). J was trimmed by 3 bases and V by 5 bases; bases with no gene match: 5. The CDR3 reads CASSSLAGGFYEQYF. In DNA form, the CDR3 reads TGTGCCAGTAGTTCTCTAGCGGGGGGGTTCTACGAGCAGTACTTC.

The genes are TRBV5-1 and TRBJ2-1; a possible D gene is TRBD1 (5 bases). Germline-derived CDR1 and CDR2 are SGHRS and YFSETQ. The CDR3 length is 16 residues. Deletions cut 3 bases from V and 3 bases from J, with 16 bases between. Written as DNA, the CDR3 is TGCGCCAGCAGCTCCGGCACAAAGGGGATCTACAATGAGCAGTTCTTC. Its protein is CASSSGTKGIYNEQFF.

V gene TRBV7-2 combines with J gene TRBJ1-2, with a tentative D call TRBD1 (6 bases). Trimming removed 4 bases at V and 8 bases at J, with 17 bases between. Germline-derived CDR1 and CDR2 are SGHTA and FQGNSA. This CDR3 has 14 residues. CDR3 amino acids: CASSSSGQSQGYTF. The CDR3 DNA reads TGTGCCAGCAGCTCCTCGGGACAAAGCCAGGGCTACACCTTC. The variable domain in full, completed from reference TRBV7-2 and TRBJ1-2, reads GAGVSQSPSNKVTEKGKDVELRCDPISGHTALYWYRQSLGQGLEFLIYFQGNSAPDKSGLPSDRFSAERTGGSVSTLTIQRTQQEDSAVYLCASSSSGQSQGYTFGSGTRLTVV.

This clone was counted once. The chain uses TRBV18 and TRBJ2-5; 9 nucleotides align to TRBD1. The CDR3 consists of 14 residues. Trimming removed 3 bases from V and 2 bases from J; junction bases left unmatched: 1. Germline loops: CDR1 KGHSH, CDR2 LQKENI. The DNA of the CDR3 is TGTGCCAGCTCACCCGACAGGGGGCAAGAGACCCAGTACTTC. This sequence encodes CASSPDRGQETQYF.

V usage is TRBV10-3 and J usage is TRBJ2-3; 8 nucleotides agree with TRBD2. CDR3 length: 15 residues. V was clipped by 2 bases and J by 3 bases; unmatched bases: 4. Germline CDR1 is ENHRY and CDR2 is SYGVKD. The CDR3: CAISEPSGGTDTQYF. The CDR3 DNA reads TGTGCCATCAGTGAGCCTTCGGGGGGGACAGATACGCAGTATTTT.

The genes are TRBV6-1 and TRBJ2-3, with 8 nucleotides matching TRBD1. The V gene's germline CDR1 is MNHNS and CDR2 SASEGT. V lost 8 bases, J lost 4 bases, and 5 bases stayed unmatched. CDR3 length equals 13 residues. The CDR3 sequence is CASSGQVSDTQYF. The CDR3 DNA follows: TGTGCCAGCTCGGGACAGGTGTCAGATACGCAGTATTTT.

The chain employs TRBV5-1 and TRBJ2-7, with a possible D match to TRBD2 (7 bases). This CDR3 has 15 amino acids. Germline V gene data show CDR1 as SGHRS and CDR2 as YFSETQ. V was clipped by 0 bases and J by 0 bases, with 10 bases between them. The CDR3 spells CASSLAGGLSYEQYF. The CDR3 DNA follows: TGCGCCAGCAGCTTGGCGGGGGGCCTCTCCTACGAGCAGTACTTC. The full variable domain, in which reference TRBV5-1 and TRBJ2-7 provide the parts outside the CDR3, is KAGVTQTPRYLIKTRGQQVTLSCSPISGHRSVSWYQQTPGQGLQFLFEYFSETQRNKGNFPGRFSGRQFSNSRSEMNVSTLELGDSALYLCASSLAGGLSYEQYFGPGTRLTVT.

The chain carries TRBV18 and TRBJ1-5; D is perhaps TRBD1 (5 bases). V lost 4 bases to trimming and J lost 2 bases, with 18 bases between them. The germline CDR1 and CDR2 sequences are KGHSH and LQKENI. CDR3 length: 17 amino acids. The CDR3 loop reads CASSLSLTGGGNQPQHF. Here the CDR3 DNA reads TGTGCCAGCTCACTAAGCCTCACCGGGGGGGGCAATCAGCCCCAGCATTTT.

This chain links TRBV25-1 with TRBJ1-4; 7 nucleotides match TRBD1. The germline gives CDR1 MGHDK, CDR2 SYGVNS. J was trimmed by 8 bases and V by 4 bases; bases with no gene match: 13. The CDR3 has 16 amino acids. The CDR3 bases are TGTGCCAGCAGTGGCCCTGGGAGGGGGCGCCGAGAAAAACTGTTTTTT. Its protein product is CASSGPGRGRREKLFF.

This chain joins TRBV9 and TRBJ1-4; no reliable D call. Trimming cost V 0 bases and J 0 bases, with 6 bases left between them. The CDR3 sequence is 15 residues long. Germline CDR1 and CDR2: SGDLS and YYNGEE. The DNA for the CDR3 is TGTGCCAGCAGCGTAGGGCAGGCAACTAATGAAAAACTGTTTTTT. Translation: CASSVGQATNEKLFF. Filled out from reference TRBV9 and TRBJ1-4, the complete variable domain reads DSGVTQTPKHLITATGQRVTLRCSPRSGDLSVYWYQQSLDQGLQFLIQYYNGEERAKGNILERFSAQQFPDLHSELNLSSLELGDSALYFCASSVGQATNEKLFFGSGTQLSVL.

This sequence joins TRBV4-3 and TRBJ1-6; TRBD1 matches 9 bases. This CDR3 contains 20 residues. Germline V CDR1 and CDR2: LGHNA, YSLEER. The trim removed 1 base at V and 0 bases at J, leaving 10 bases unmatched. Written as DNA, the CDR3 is TGCGCCAGCAGCCAAGTACAGGGGGCGGCCGCCAGCTCCTATAATTCACCCCTCCACTTT. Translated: CASSQVQGAAASSYNSPLHF.

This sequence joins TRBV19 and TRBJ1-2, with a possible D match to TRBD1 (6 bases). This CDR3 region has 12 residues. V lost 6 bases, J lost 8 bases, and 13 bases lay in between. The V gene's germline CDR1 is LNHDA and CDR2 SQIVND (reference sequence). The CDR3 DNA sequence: TGTGCCAGTAGACAGGGCCACGGAGGCTACACCTTC. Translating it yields CASRQGHGGYTF.

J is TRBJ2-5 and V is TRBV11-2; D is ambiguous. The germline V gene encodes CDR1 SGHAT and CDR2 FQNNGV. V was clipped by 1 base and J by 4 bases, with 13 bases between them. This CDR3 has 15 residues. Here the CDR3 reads CASSLVGGVPETQYF. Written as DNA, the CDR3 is TGTGCCAGCAGCTTAGTTGGCGGAGTCCCAGAGACCCAGTACTTC.

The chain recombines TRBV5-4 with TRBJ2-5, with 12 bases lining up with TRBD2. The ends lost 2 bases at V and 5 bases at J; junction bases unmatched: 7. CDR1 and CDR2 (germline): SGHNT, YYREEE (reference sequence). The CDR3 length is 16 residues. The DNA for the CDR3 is TGTGCCAGCAGCTTAAAACTAGCGGGGGGAGGGGAGACCCAGTACTTC. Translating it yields CASSLKLAGGGETQYF. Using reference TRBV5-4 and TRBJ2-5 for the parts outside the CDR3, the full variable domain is ETGVTQSPTHLIKTRGQQVTLRCSSQSGHNTVSWYQQALGQGPQFIFQYYREEENGRGNFPPRFSGLQFPNYSSELNVNALELDDSALYLCASSLKLAGGGETQYFGPGTRLLVL.

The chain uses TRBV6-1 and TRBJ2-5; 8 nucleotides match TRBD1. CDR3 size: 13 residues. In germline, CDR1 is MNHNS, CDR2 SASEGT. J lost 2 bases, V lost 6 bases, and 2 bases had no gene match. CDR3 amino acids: CASSGQGQETQYF. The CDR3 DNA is TGTGCCAGCAGCGGACAGGGACAAGAGACCCAGTACTTC.

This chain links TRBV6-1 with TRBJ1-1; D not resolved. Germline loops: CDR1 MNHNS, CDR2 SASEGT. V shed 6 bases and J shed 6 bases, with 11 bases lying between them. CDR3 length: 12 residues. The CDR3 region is CASSDGLSEAFF. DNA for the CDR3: TGTGCCAGCAGCGACGGGCTATCTGAAGCTTTCTTT.

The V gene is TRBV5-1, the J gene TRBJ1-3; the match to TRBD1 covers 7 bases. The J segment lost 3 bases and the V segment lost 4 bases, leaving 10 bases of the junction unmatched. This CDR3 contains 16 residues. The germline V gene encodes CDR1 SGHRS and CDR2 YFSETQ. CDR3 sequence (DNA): TGCGCCAGCAGCCGATCGACAGGGAGGAATGGAAACACCATATATTTT. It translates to CASSRSTGRNGNTIYF.

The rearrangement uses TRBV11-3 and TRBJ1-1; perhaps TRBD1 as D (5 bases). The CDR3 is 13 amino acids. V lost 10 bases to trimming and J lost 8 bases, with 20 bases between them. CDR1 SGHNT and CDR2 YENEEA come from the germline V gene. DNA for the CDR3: TGTGCCAAAACAGGCGGCCTACTAACCGAAGCTTTCTTT. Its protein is CAKTGGLLTEAFF. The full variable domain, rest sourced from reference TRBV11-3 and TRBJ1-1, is EAGVVQSPRYKIIEKKQPVAFWCNPISGHNTLYWYLQNLGQGPELLIRYENEEAVDDSQLPKDRFSAERLKGVDSTLKIQPAELGDSAVYLCAKTGGLLTEAFFGQGTRLTVV.

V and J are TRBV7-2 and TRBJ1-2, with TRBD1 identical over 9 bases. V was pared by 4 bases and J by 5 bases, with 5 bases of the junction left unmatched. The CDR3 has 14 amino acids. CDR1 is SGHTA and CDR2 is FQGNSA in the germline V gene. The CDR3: CASSYRDRVYGYTF. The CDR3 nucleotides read TGTGCCAGCAGCTACCGGGACAGGGTTTATGGCTACACCTTC.

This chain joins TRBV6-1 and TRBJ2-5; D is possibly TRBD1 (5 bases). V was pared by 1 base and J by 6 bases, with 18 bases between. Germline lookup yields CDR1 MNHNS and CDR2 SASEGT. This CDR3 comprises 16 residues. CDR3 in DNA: TGTGCCAGCAGTGAAGAAGGGTTGCAGGGTTGGAAGACCCAGTACTTC. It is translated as CASSEEGLQGWKTQYF.

The CDR3: CASSLVKRSGYTF. CDR3 DNA sequence: TGTGCCAGCAGCTTAGTAAAGAGGTCTGGCTACACCTTC. The chain carries TRBV7-9 and TRBJ1-2; D unresolved. The CDR3 extends over 13 amino acids. The germline CDR1 and CDR2 sequences are SEHNR and FQNEAQ (reference sequence). V lost 1 base and J 7 bases, leaving 10 bases between the germline ends.

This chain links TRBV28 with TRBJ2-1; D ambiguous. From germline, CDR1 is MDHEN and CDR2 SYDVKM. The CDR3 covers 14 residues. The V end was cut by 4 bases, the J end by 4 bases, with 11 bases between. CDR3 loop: CASSSPTLYNEQFF. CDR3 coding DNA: TGTGCCAGCAGTTCCCCGACTTTATACAATGAGCAGTTCTTC.

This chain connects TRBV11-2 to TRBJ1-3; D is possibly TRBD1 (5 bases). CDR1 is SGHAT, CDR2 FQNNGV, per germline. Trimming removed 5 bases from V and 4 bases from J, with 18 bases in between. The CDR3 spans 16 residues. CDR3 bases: TGTGCCAGCAGCCTGTTGGGGGAACCTTACGGAAACACCATATATTTT. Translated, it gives CASSLLGEPYGNTIYF.

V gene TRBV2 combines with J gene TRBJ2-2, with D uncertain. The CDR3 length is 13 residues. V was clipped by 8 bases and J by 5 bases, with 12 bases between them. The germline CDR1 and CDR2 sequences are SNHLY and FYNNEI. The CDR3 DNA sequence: TGTGCCAGCTCCGTCGTCCGGACCGGGGAGCTGTTTTTT. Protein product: CASSVVRTGELFF.

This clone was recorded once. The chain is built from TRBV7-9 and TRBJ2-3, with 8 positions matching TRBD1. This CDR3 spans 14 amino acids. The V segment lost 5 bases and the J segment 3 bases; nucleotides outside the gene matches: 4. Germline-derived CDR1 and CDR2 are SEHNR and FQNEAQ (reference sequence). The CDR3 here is CASSVRTGTDTQYF. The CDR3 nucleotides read TGTGCCAGCAGCGTCCGGACAGGGACAGATACGCAGTATTTT. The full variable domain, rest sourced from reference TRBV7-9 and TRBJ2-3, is DTGVSQNPRHKITKRGQNVTFRCDPISEHNRLYWYRQTLGQGPEFLTYFQNEAQLEKSRLLSDRFSAERPKGSFSTLEIQRTEQGDSAMYLCASSVRTGTDTQYFGPGTRLTVL.

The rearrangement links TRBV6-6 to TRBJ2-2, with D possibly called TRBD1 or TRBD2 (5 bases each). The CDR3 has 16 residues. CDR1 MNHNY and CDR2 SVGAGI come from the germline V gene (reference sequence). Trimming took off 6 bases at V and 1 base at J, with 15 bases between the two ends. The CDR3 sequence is CASRGDGDGNTGELFF. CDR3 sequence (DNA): TGTGCCAGCAGGGGAGACGGGGACGGGAACACCGGGGAGCTGTTTTTT.